Below are 24 T cell receptor beta chains sequenced from a single sample in a study of blood T cell repertoires in COVID-19 (TCRdb year 2020). Library prep was done by the immunoSEQ multiplex PCR assay. TCRdb stores this immuneACCESS table with in-frame sequences only. Part of the clones is absent; in the studies checked, under half of the shortfall reflects unresolved V genes, and no reason is known for the rest. In all, the sample holds approximately 300,000 clones, and roughly 89% of those were seen once. The top ten clonotypes cover roughly 4.8% of the sample. Sequencing input: peripheral blood. These receptors were obtained from a man aged 35-49 years with acute or convalescent COVID-19.

This chain joins TRBV5-6 and TRBJ2-1, with 8 bases fitting TRBD1. The CDR3 covers 16 residues. Germline lookup yields CDR1 SGHDT and CDR2 YYEEEE. Losses at the gene ends were 3 bases for V and 6 bases for J; bases not matched to a gene: 11. In nucleotides, the CDR3 is TGTGCCAGCAGCTCTTTGGGGACAGGCACCTTCAATGAGCAGTTCTTC. Amino acid sequence: CASSSLGTGTFNEQFF.

The DNA of the CDR3 is TGTGCCAGCAGCCCCAGGAACCGGAACACTGAAGCTTTCTTT. This codes for CASSPRNRNTEAFF. The chain has TRBV27 and TRBJ1-1; no clear D. The CDR3 runs to 14 residues. V lost 6 bases, J lost 1 base, and 12 bases lay in between. The germline V gene encodes CDR1 MNHEY and CDR2 SMNVEV (reference sequence).

This chain connects TRBV3-1 (or the pseudogene TRBV3-2) to TRBJ1-3; D not resolved. CDR1 and CDR2 from the germline V gene are LGHDT and YNNKEL (reference sequence). The ends were cut back, 0 bases at V and 11 bases at J, with 8 bases in the middle. The CDR3 runs to 12 residues. The CDR3 DNA reads as TGTGCCAGCAGCCAAGACCCCTCCGCCATATATTTT. Translation: CASSQDPSAIYF.

V is TRBV4-1 and J is TRBJ2-7; D is possibly TRBD2 (6 bases). V shed 3 bases and J shed 3 bases, with 9 bases lying between them. This CDR3 spans 13 amino acids. Germline V gene data show CDR1 as MGHRA and CDR2 as YSYEKL. CDR3 sequence: CASSHGLNYEQYF. Here the CDR3 DNA reads TGCGCCAGCAGCCATGGACTAAACTACGAGCAGTACTTC.

This chain joins TRBV5-4 and TRBJ1-2; D is possibly TRBD1 (5 bases). CDR1 and CDR2 (germline): SGHNT, YYREEE (reference sequence). This CDR3 comprises 14 residues. The V and J ends lost 3 bases and 2 bases respectively, with 11 bases between them. The CDR3: CASSYLGGNYGYTF. The CDR3 bases are TGTGCCAGCAGCTATCTGGGGGGAAACTATGGCTACACCTTC.

The chain recombines TRBV5-6 with TRBJ1-2; 9 bases line up with TRBD1. V shed 0 bases and J 6 bases; nucleotides not matched to a gene: 6. The CDR3 runs to 15 residues. Per germline, CDR1 SGHDT and CDR2 YYEEEE. CDR3 sequence (DNA): TGTGCCAGCAGCTTGGCCACAGGGGGCGTTCATGGCTACACCTTC. Translating it yields CASSLATGGVHGYTF. The whole variable domain, remainder taken from reference TRBV5-6 and TRBJ1-2, is DAGVTQSPTHLIKTRGQQVTLRCSPKSGHDTVSWYQQALGQGPQFIFQYYEEEERQRGNFPDRFSGHQFPNYSSELNVNALLLGDSALYLCASSLATGGVHGYTFGSGTRLTVV.

The rearrangement uses TRBV6-1 and TRBJ2-7; 7 positions agree with TRBD1. CDR1 is MNHNS, CDR2 SASEGT, per germline. The CDR3 has 15 residues. Germline trimming cut 2 bases from V and 2 bases from J; bases unmatched to any gene: 6. The CDR3 coding sequence is TGTGCCAGCAGTGAAAGGTCGACAGGGCCCTACGAGCAGTACTTC. It codes for CASSERSTGPYEQYF.

This chain links TRBV12-5 with TRBJ1-1; 9 bases are a match to TRBD1. Germline values: CDR1 LGHNT, CDR2 FRNRAP. The CDR3 runs to 15 residues. V was clipped by 5 bases and J by 4 bases; unmatched bases: 8. The CDR3 here is CASGPDRGAGTEAFF. The CDR3 region has the DNA TGTGCTAGTGGTCCGGACAGGGGAGCTGGCACTGAAGCTTTCTTT.

This chain links TRBV3-1 (or the pseudogene TRBV3-2) with TRBJ1-2, with 11 nucleotides matching TRBD1. Germline CDR1 and CDR2: LGHDT and YNNKEL (reference sequence). The CDR3 has 15 residues. J was trimmed by 8 bases and V by 3 bases; bases with no gene match: 8. In nucleotides, the CDR3 is TGTGCCAGCAGCCAGACCGGGACAGGGGGAAGGGGCTACACCTTC. It yields the protein CASSQTGTGGRGYTF.

The chain uses TRBV20-1 and TRBJ1-2; D not certain. The CDR3 runs 11 residues. Trimming removed 7 bases at V and 8 bases at J, with 14 bases between. Per germline, CDR1 DFQATT and CDR2 SNEGSKA (reference sequence). The DNA for the CDR3 is TGCAGTGGCCAACTTGGAGCGGGCTACACCTTC. Its protein product is CSGQLGAGYTF.

This clone was observed a handful of times. This chain links TRBV6-1 with TRBJ1-1; D is unclear. V was shortened by 2 bases and J by 6 bases, with 10 bases between the two germline ends. CDR1 and CDR2 from the germline V gene are MNHNS and SASEGT. CDR3 length: 13 residues. CDR3 nucleotide sequence: TGTGCCAGCAGTGAACGGAGGAAAGCTGAAGCTTTCTTT. This translates into CASSERRKAEAFF.

V and J are TRBV24-1 and TRBJ2-7; 8 bases fit TRBD2. The trim removed 9 bases at V and 1 base at J, leaving 4 bases unmatched. CDR1 and CDR2 from the germline V gene are KGHDR and SFDVKD. This CDR3 is 13 amino acids long. CDR3 in amino acids: CATLGLVSYEQYF. The DNA of the CDR3 is TGTGCCACCTTGGGACTAGTTTCCTACGAGCAGTACTTC.

The rearrangement links TRBV5-8 to TRBJ1-1; D is perhaps TRBD1 (5 bases). Between the trimmed V and J ends, which lost 4 bases and 3 bases, there was a span of 13 bases. This CDR3 spans 14 amino acids. Germline V CDR1 and CDR2: SGHTS, YDEGEE. The CDR3 region is CASSRGEGYTEAFF. The DNA for the CDR3 is TGTGCCAGCAGCCGCGGGGAGGGGTACACTGAAGCTTTCTTT.

This sequence joins TRBV5-6 and TRBJ2-3, with TRBD1 identical over 7 bases. Germline CDR1 SGHDT, CDR2 YYEEEE. This CDR3 is built from 14 residues. Germline trimming cut 4 bases from V and 5 bases from J; bases unmatched to any gene: 7. CDR3 nucleotide sequence: TGTGCCAGCAGCCGCCTGGGACAGAAAGATACGCAGTATTTT. Its protein product is CASSRLGQKDTQYF.

Only a few counts were recorded for this clone. The chain recombines TRBV10-2 with TRBJ1-1; D remains unclear. The length of the CDR3 is 15 residues. Looked up from germline, CDR1 is WSHSY and CDR2 is SAAADI. Trimming left V 3 bases short and J 0 bases short, with 11 bases between. In nucleotides, the CDR3 is TGCGCCAGCAGTGAACCCCAGTTCATGAACACTGAAGCTTTCTTT. Protein product: CASSEPQFMNTEAFF.

The rearrangement joins TRBV27 to TRBJ1-6; possible D gene TRBD1, 6 bases. This CDR3 contains 13 residues. Germline V lookup: CDR1 MNHEY, CDR2 SMNVEV (reference sequence). V was shortened by 2 bases and J by 10 bases, with 9 bases between the two germline ends. The CDR3 coding sequence is TGTGCCAGCAGTTTAGGGGGCCGATCACCCCTCCACTTT. Its translation is CASSLGGRSPLHF.

The chain employs TRBV19 and TRBJ1-5; possibly TRBD1 for D (6 bases). Trimming took 4 bases from V and 6 from J, leaving 7 bases between them. CDR3 length: 12 residues. CDR1 and CDR2 (germline): LNHDA, SQIVND (reference sequence). The DNA of the CDR3 is TGTGCCAGTAGTACCAGGGGTCAGCCCCAGCATTTT. It specifies CASSTRGQPQHF.

The CDR3 loop reads CASHPGQGMDTQYF. DNA of the CDR3: TGCGCCAGCCACCCGGGACAGGGTATGGATACGCAGTATTTT. The chain has TRBV5-1 and TRBJ2-3; 9 bases map to TRBD1. V was pared by 7 bases and J by 6 bases, with 9 bases of the junction left unmatched. The CDR3 length is 14 residues. CDR1 and CDR2 (germline): SGHRS, YFSETQ.

V and J are TRBV12-3 or TRBV12-4 and TRBJ2-7; the D gene is possibly TRBD2 (6 bases). This CDR3 is 12 amino acids long. V lost 3 bases, J lost 5 bases, and 8 bases lay in between. The CDR3 DNA sequence: TGTGCCAGCAGTTTTTCGGGGGACGAGCAGTACTTC. Its translation: CASSFSGDEQYF.

The gene calls are TRBV27 and TRBJ2-7; 9 nucleotides match TRBD1. Trimming cost V 5 bases and J 7 bases; bases outside gene matches: 3. This CDR3 is built from 12 residues. CDR1 and CDR2 from the germline V gene are MNHEY and SMNVEV (reference sequence). In DNA form, the CDR3 reads TGTGCCAGCAGTCTGGACAGGGGAGAGCAGTACTTC. It encodes CASSLDRGEQYF.

The chain has TRBV24-1 and TRBJ1-2; a weak D match, TRBD1 (6 bases). Per the germline V gene, CDR1 is KGHDR and CDR2 is SFDVKD. Trimming cost V 2 bases and J 3 bases, with 12 bases left between them. The CDR3 has 15 amino acids. Here the CDR3 reads CATSDSGTPYYGYTF. The CDR3 DNA reads TGTGCCACCAGTGATTCTGGGACACCCTACTATGGCTACACCTTC.

The rearrangement joins TRBV2 to TRBJ1-2, with 11 positions matching TRBD1. Trimming removed 6 bases from V and 8 bases from J; junction bases left unmatched: 5. The length of the CDR3 is 13 residues. The V gene's germline CDR1 is SNHLY and CDR2 FYNNEI. The CDR3 sequence is CASRPGQGGGYTF. In DNA form, the CDR3 reads TGTGCCAGCAGGCCGGGACAGGGGGGCGGCTACACCTTC.

This clone has a handful of counts. This chain connects TRBV12-3 or TRBV12-4 to TRBJ1-2; D is unresolved. This CDR3 has 12 amino acids. Trimming cost V 2 bases and J 8 bases, with 9 bases left between them. CDR3 loop: CASSLYEAGYTF. The CDR3 nucleotides read TGTGCCAGCAGTTTATACGAGGCCGGCTACACCTTC.

The chain recombines TRBV30 with TRBJ2-3, with D possibly being TRBD2 (6 bases). Per germline, CDR1 GTSNPN and CDR2 SVGIG (reference sequence). Trimming left V 0 bases short and J 8 bases short, with 18 bases between. The length of the CDR3 is 15 residues. The CDR3: CAWSVKVRGASTQYF. The CDR3 DNA reads as TGTGCCTGGAGTGTAAAGGTCCGCGGGGCGTCTACGCAGTATTTT.